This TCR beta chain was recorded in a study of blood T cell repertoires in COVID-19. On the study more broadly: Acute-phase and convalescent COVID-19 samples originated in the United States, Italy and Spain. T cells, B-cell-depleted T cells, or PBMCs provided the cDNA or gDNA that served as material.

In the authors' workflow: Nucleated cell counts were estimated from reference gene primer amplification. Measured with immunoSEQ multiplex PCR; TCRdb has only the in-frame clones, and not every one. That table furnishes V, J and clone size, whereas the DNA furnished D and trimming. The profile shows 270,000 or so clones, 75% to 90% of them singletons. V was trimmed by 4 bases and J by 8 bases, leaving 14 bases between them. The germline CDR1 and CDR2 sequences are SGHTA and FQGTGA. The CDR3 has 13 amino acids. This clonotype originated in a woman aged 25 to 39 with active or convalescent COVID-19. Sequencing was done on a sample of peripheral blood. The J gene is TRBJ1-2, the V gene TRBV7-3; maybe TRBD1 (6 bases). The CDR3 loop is CASSSPGGRGYTF. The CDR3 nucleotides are TGTGCCAGCAGCTCCCCGGGGGGGCGCGGCTACACCTTC.